These 2 T cell receptor beta chains share one sample of origin, sequenced in a study of response to subunit inactivated influenza vaccine. TCRdb called the RT-PCR reads again in MiXCR, with one record for every CDR3 protein. Among approximately 520,000 distinct CDR3 sequences, about 25% were seen once, and the ten largest hold approximately 2%. Sequencing used CD4+ T cells sorted from PBMCs, obtained more than 4 days after vaccination. Receptors were obtained from a man between 50 and 59 years old who received an inactivated influenza vaccine.

This chain links TRBV3-1 with TRBJ1-1; 8 nucleotides line up with TRBD1. Germline-derived CDR1 and CDR2 are LGHDT and YNNKEL (reference sequence). The CDR3 runs to 13 residues. Trimming took 7 bases from V and 11 from J; bases not matched to a gene: 12. The CDR3 protein is CASTLRQGKRAFF. DNA of the CDR3: TGTGCCAGCACTTTACGACAGGGGAAACGCGCTTTCTTT.

This chain joins TRBV12-3 or TRBV12-4 and TRBJ2-5, with 8 bases lining up with TRBD2. This CDR3 is built from 17 residues. Losses at the gene ends were 0 bases for V and 3 bases for J; bases not matched to a gene: 9. CDR3 nucleotide sequence: TGTGCCAGCAGTTTAGCCGTAGCGGGGAGTCGTAAAGAGACCCAGTACTTC. Its protein product is CASSLAVAGSRKETQYF.